This T cell receptor beta chain is from a study of shared clonotypes between healthy human individuals. The CDR3 totals 17 residues. Germline lookup yields CDR1 LNHDA and CDR2 SQIVND (reference sequence). V shed 4 bases, J shed 4 bases, and the junction held 7 bases outside the gene matches. CD45RA+ naive and CD45RA-negative memory subsets were separated from CD4+ cells. Assay used: immunoSEQ multiplex PCR; TCRdb lists only in-frame clones, some missing. The data hold about 1.1 million clones, with more than 75% observed a single time. This TCR was sampled from a man between 18 and 29 years old in good health. Some clones in this sample may be carry-over from other donors' samples. The chain couples TRBV19 to TRBJ2-3, with 14 positions matching TRBD2. Material: memory CD4+ T cells from PBMCs. The subset was: CD45RA-negative fraction. Here the CDR3 DNA reads TGTGCCAGTAGTACGACCTCGACTAGCGGGAGGGCAGATACGCAGTATTTT. Translation: CASSTTSTSGRADTQYF.